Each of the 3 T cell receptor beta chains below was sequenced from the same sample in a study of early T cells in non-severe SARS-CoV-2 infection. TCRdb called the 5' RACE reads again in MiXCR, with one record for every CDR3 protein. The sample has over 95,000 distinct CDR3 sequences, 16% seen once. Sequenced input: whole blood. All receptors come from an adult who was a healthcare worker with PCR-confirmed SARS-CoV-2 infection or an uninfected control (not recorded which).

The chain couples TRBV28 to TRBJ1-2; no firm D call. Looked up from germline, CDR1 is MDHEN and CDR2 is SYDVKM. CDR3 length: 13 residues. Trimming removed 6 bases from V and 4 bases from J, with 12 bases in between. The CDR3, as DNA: TGTGCCAGCAGAGAGACCCCGGCCTATGGCTACACCTTC. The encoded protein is CASRETPAYGYTF.

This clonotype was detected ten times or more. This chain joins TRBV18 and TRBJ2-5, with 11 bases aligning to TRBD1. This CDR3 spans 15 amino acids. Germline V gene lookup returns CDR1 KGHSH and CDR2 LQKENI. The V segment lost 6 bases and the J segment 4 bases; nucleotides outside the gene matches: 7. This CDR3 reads CASSPGQGARETQYF. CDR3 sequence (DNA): TGTGCCAGCTCTCCAGGACAGGGGGCTCGAGAGACCCAGTACTTC.

The CDR3 bases are TGCGCCAGCAAAATGTCGGGCAGTTTGACTGAAGCTTTCTTT. Amino acids: CASKMSGSLTEAFF. The chain is built from TRBV5-1 and TRBJ1-1; unclear D gene. Per the germline V gene, CDR1 is SGHRS and CDR2 is YFSETQ. The V gene lost 6 bases and the J gene lost 5 bases, with 17 bases spanning the gap. CDR3 length: 14 residues.